The entry below describes one TCR beta chain. Its antigen remains unknown. TCRdb redid the calling of the reads with MiXCR, one entry per CDR3 protein. The sample includes about a million distinct CDR3 sequences, about a third of them seen just once. This sample was taken from a study of T cell repertoires in cytomegalovirus infection. Across the study: Epitope selection comprised recently identified HLA-C-restricted CMV epitopes and well-studied HLA-B-restricted CMV epitopes. Matching HLA type, along with CMV infection, was indicated by public TCR beta signatures. Findings and limits, study-wide: Ex vivo responses were dominated by HLA-C-restricted CMV-specific TCR beta clonotypes. There were carriers of CMV plus the relevant HLA, and cumulative public TCR beta family frequency identified them.

This receptor was taken from a human donor in good health (CMV status not recorded). Some clones in this sample may be carry-over from other donors' samples. Specimen: cultured CD8+ T cells from PBMCs, collected from culture after CMV antigen stimulation.

CDR3 sequence: CASRTDRVGYGYTF. CDR3 DNA sequence: TGTGCCAGCAGAACGGACAGAGTAGGCTATGGCTACACCTTC. The V and J genes are TRBV27 and TRBJ1-2, with D tentatively TRBD1 (6 bases). Per the germline V gene, CDR1 is MNHEY and CDR2 is SMNVEV (reference sequence). The CDR3 is 14 amino acids. Trimming took off 6 bases at V and 4 bases at J, with 15 bases between the two ends.